This T cell receptor beta chain emerged from a study of blood T cells in healthy people across ages. V gave up 1 base and J gave up 8 bases, with 10 bases separating them. Looked up from germline, CDR1 is MGHRA and CDR2 is YSYEKL. The CDR3 runs 13 residues. Combining a sample-barcoded 5' primer with a J-beta primer mix, a second PCR ran for 7 to 11 cycles. MiXCR, applied by TCRdb to the 5' RACE reads, yields one record per CDR3 protein. The profile shows about 670,000 distinct CDR3 sequences, around 52% of them singletons. A note on this clonotype: A much larger clone lies one base from this, so it may be a read error.

Material: blood. V is TRBV4-1 and J is TRBJ2-3; D gene unclear. The receptor was isolated from an elderly woman in good health. The CDR3 protein is CASSQVGSGTQYF. The CDR3 DNA reads as TGCGCCAGCAGCCAAGTAGGCTCAGGTACGCAGTATTTT.